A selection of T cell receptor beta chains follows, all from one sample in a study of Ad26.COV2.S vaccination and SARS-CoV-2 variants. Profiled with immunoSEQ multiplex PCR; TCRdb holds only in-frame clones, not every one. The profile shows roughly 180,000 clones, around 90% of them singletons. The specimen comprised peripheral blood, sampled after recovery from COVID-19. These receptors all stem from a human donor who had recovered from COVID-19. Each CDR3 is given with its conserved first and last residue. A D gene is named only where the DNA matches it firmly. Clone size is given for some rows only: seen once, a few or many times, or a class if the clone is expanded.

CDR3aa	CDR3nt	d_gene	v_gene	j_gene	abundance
CASSLGLAPYNEQFF	TGCGCCAGCAGCCTGGGACTAGCGCCCTACAATGAGCAGTTCTTC	TRBD2	TRBV5-1	TRBJ2-1	NA
CAGYRGGLATEAFF	TGCGCCGGGTATCGTGGGGGGTTGGCGACTGAAGCTTTCTTT	NA	TRBV23-1	TRBJ1-1	once
CASSYEGQGVNEQFF	TGTGCCAGCAGTTACGAGGGACAGGGGGTGAATGAGCAGTTCTTC	TRBD1	TRBV6-5	TRBJ2-1	NA
CAISESGQGRNTIYF	TGTGCCATCAGTGAGTCGGGGCAGGGTCGAAACACCATATATTTT	NA	TRBV10-3	TRBJ1-3	NA
CASRMGGPSGANVLTF	TGTGCCAGTAGAATGGGGGGCCCCTCTGGGGCCAACGTCCTGACTTTC	NA	TRBV19	TRBJ2-6	NA
CASSLRGGAQYF	TGTGCCAGCAGTTTGAGGGGGGGGGCACAGTATTTT	NA	TRBV27	TRBJ2-3	NA
CASSLDRGGDTQYF	TGTGCCAGCAGCCTGGACAGGGGTGGGGATACGCAGTATTTT	TRBD1	TRBV3-1/TRBV3-2	TRBJ2-3	few
CASSLYPGGSYNEQFF	TGTGCCAGCAGCTTATACCCGGGCGGCTCCTACAATGAGCAGTTCTTC	NA	TRBV11-3	TRBJ2-1	NA
CASSSQGAGDTQYF	TGTGCCAGCAGCTCACAGGGGGCCGGAGATACGCAGTATTTT	TRBD1	TRBV5-4	TRBJ2-3	NA
CASSYGGGTGELFF	TGTGCCAGCAGCTATGGAGGCGGGACCGGGGAGCTGTTTTTT	NA	TRBV7-7	TRBJ2-2	NA
CASSPSLSRGPGNTIYF	TGTGCCAGCAGCCCCTCCTTGAGCCGGGGTCCTGGAAACACCATATATTTT	NA	TRBV11-2	TRBJ1-3	NA
CASSSGTIYEQFF	TGTGCCAGCAGCTCCGGGACTATCTATGAGCAGTTCTTC	TRBD2	TRBV28	TRBJ2-1	NA
CAWSLGMGSGNTIYF	TGTGCCTGGAGCCTCGGGATGGGCTCTGGAAACACCATATATTTT	NA	TRBV30	TRBJ1-3	once
CASSQARLATPGTQYF	TGCGCCAGCAGCCAAGCGAGGCTAGCCACCCCTGGGACCCAGTACTTC	NA	TRBV4-1	TRBJ2-5	few
CASLGGNVLTF	TGTGCCAGCCTGGGGGGCAACGTCCTGACTTTC	NA	TRBV6-5	TRBJ2-6	once
CAISGPGQGISEQYF	TGTGCCATCAGTGGCCCTGGACAGGGTATCTCCGAGCAGTACTTC	TRBD1	TRBV10-3	TRBJ2-7	NA
CASQTLTSVQETQYF	TGTGCCAGCCAAACTTTGACTAGCGTACAAGAGACCCAGTACTTC	TRBD2	TRBV2	TRBJ2-5	NA
CASSQHYEQYF	TGTGCCAGCAGCCAACACTACGAGCAGTACTTC	NA	TRBV3-1/TRBV3-2	TRBJ2-7	once
CASSPRTGVTEAFF	TGTGCCAGCAGCCCCCGGACGGGTGTCACTGAAGCTTTCTTT	NA	TRBV5-5	TRBJ1-1	NA
CASSIGAGMLAYGYTF	TGTGCCAGTAGTATTGGAGCAGGGATGTTGGCCTATGGCTACACCTTC	NA	TRBV19	TRBJ1-2	NA
CASSPGRTTEAFF	TGTGCCAGCAGCCCCGGGAGGACCACTGAAGCTTTCTTT	NA	TRBV5-6	TRBJ1-1	NA
CASSIKITGELFF	TGTGCCAGTAGTATAAAGATCACCGGGGAGCTGTTTTTT	NA	TRBV19	TRBJ2-2	NA
CSANYGYTF	TGCAGTGCGAACTATGGCTACACCTTC	NA	TRBV20-1	TRBJ1-2	NA
CASSPSSVPLHF	TGTGCCAGCAGCCCTTCGAGTGTACCCCTCCACTTT	NA	TRBV7-8	TRBJ1-6	NA
CASSLARDGQPQHF	TGTGCCAGCAGCTTAGCGAGGGATGGACAGCCCCAGCATTTT	NA	TRBV7-2	TRBJ1-5	NA
CASSQSWAGGQNTEAFF	TGCGCCAGCAGTCAATCGTGGGCAGGGGGCCAGAACACTGAAGCTTTCTTT	TRBD1	TRBV23-1	TRBJ1-1	NA
CASSFPPRNEQFF	TGTGCCAGCAGCTTCCCCCCCAGGAATGAGCAGTTCTTC	NA	TRBV11-2	TRBJ2-1	NA
CASRNSGTFSRGTQYF	TGTGCCAGCAGGAACTCCGGGACATTCTCCCGGGGGACCCAGTACTTC	NA	TRBV2	TRBJ2-5	once
CSVHRDIYNEQFF	TGCAGCGTTCACAGGGACATCTACAATGAGCAGTTCTTC	NA	TRBV29-1	TRBJ2-1	NA
CASSLGRRNTEAFF	TGTGCCAGCAGCCTGGGACGGCGGAACACTGAAGCTTTCTTT	NA	TRBV6-4	TRBJ1-1	NA
CASSRLGQGGQPQHF	TGTGCCAGCAGCCGCCTGGGACAGGGGGGTCAGCCCCAGCATTTT	TRBD1	TRBV7-3	TRBJ1-5	few
CASSDGLAGHITETQYF	TGTGCCAGCAGTGATGGACTAGCGGGACACATTACGGAGACCCAGTACTTC	TRBD2	TRBV25-1	TRBJ2-5	NA
CASSAEVLPGANVLTF	TGTGCCAGCAGTGCCGAAGTCCTCCCCGGGGCCAACGTCCTGACTTTC	NA	TRBV6-1	TRBJ2-6	NA
CASTPGPFPYEAFF	TGTGCCAGCACGCCTGGCCCCTTTCCATATGAAGCTTTCTTT	NA	TRBV7-9	TRBJ1-1	NA
CASSKGLAEPSTDTQYF	TGCGCCAGCAGCAAGGGACTAGCGGAGCCTAGCACAGATACGCAGTATTTT	TRBD2	TRBV5-1	TRBJ2-3	once
CSVSSGGGSSNQPQHF	TGCAGCGTCTCTTCGGGGGGAGGGTCCTCCAATCAGCCCCAGCATTTT	NA	TRBV29-1	TRBJ1-5	once
CASKGDRVDQPQHF	TGTGCCTCAAAAGGGGACAGGGTTGATCAGCCCCAGCATTTT	TRBD1	TRBV10-3	TRBJ1-5	once
CASQAVAGRGEETQYF	TGTGCCAGCCAAGCTGTGGCGGGCAGGGGGGAAGAGACCCAGTACTTC	NA	TRBV5-4	TRBJ2-5	NA
CATSPAILAGDHTQYF	TGTGCCACCAGCCCAGCTATACTAGCGGGGGACCATACGCAGTATTTT	TRBD2	TRBV15	TRBJ2-3	NA
CASSQDLQFFSSYNEQFF	TGCGCCAGCAGCCAAGACCTCCAGTTTTTTAGCTCCTACAATGAGCAGTTCTTC	NA	TRBV4-1	TRBJ2-1	NA
CASSPGSVETQYF	TGTGCCAGCAGTCCAGGGAGTGTGGAGACCCAGTACTTC	NA	TRBV7-3	TRBJ2-5	NA
CASSSRGFAEAFF	TGTGCCAGTAGTTCAAGGGGGTTTGCTGAAGCTTTCTTT	NA	TRBV19	TRBJ1-1	NA
CASSSLAAGLETQYF	TGTGCCAGCAGTAGTCTAGCGGCGGGTTTGGAGACCCAGTACTTC	TRBD2	TRBV28	TRBJ2-5	NA
CATTLAGGHAGELFF	TGTGCCACCACACTAGCGGGAGGTCATGCCGGGGAGCTGTTTTTT	TRBD2	TRBV15	TRBJ2-2	NA
CASSLGRGGSYEQYF	TGTGCCAGCAGTTTGGGCCGGGGAGGGTCCTACGAGCAGTACTTC	TRBD2	TRBV28	TRBJ2-7	NA
CASSEGGVNGYTF	TGTGCCAGCAGTGAGGGGGGGGTGAATGGCTACACCTTC	NA	TRBV2	TRBJ1-2	NA
CAWRGLAGTLGGETQYF	TGTGCCTGGAGGGGACTAGCGGGAACCCTGGGAGGGGAGACCCAGTACTTC	TRBD2	TRBV30	TRBJ2-5	NA
CASSPSDAPRSVETQYF	TGTGCCAGCTCACCGTCTGACGCCCCGAGGTCGGTGGAGACCCAGTACTTC	NA	TRBV18	TRBJ2-5	NA
CASSLWQARGYEQYF	TGTGCCAGCAGCTTGTGGCAAGCACGGGGGTACGAGCAGTACTTC	NA	TRBV5-6	TRBJ2-7	NA
CASSPLGLEGRSNQPQHF	TGTGCCAGCAGTCCGTTGGGGTTGGAGGGTCGAAGCAATCAGCCCCAGCATTTT	NA	TRBV27	TRBJ1-5	few
CASSPRGQAYNEQFF	TGCGCCAGCAGCCCTCGGGGACAAGCATACAATGAGCAGTTCTTC	NA	TRBV4-1	TRBJ2-1	few
CSASEGASGGTGELFF	TGCAGTGCTAGTGAAGGGGCTAGCGGGGGCACCGGGGAGCTGTTTTTT	TRBD2	TRBV20-1	TRBJ2-2	NA
CASSLAPPDSGEGKHF	TGTGCCAGCAGCTTGGCTCCTCCCGACAGCGGAGAAGGAAAGCATTTT	NA	TRBV7-2	TRBJ1-5	NA
CASSEGLTSGGIQETQYF	TGTGCCAGCAGTGAAGGTTTAACTAGCGGGGGGATCCAAGAGACCCAGTACTTC	TRBD2	TRBV2	TRBJ2-5	NA